Following are 6 T cell receptor beta chains from one sample sequenced in a study of OX40 agonist ivuxolimab in advanced cancers. This table comes from immunoSEQ multiplex PCR, and its TCRdb copy is limited to in-frame clones, with some not included. Altogether about 77,000 clones are present, approximately 92% being singletons, with the ten largest covering 4.8%. Sequences were derived from CD4+ or CD8+ T cells sorted from blood, sampled in a trial of the OX40 agonist ivuxolimab. Source of these receptors: an adult with an advanced solid tumor such as melanoma, head and neck, liver or kidney cancer.

CDR3 protein: CANQGQDYEQYF. CDR3 sequence (DNA): TGTGCCAACCAGGGACAGGACTACGAGCAGTACTTC. The chain has TRBV2 and TRBJ2-7; 8 positions agree with TRBD1. The junction had 5 bases not matched to a gene; V was cut back by 10 bases and J by 3 bases. The CDR3 has 12 residues. CDR1 is SNHLY and CDR2 is FYNNEI in the germline V gene.

The J gene is TRBJ2-7, the V gene TRBV5-1, with a tentative D call TRBD2 (6 bases). The V gene lost 4 bases and the J gene lost 4 bases, with 9 bases spanning the gap. The CDR3 length is 12 residues. Germline CDR1 SGHRS, CDR2 YFSETQ. The DNA of the CDR3 is TGCGCCAGCAGCGTGGGACTTTACGAGCAGTACTTC. It codes for CASSVGLYEQYF.

This clone has a single count. CDR3 in DNA: TGTGCCAGCAGTGAGGGACATTTCTCTGGGGCCAACGTCCTGACTTTC. Encoded protein: CASSEGHFSGANVLTF. V and J are TRBV2 and TRBJ2-6; D possibly corresponds to TRBD1 (6 bases). CDR3 length equals 16 residues. Deletions cut 3 bases from V and 0 bases from J, with 9 bases between. Germline CDR1 is SNHLY and CDR2 is FYNNEI.

This clone was found once. The chain is built from TRBV7-2 and TRBJ2-7; D is undetermined. Germline V gene data show CDR1 as SGHTA and CDR2 as FQGNSA. V shed 1 base and J shed 2 bases, with 9 bases lying between them. The CDR3 spans 14 residues. CDR3 amino acids: CASSLDGRAYEQYF. The CDR3 bases are TGTGCCAGCAGCTTAGACGGCAGAGCCTACGAGCAGTACTTC.

The chain links TRBV19 to TRBJ2-7; weak D call: TRBD2 (6 bases). The CDR3 spans 16 residues. Germline-derived CDR1 and CDR2 are LNHDA and SQIVND (reference sequence). V lost 5 bases to trimming and J lost 5 bases, with 22 bases between them. CDR3 bases: TGTGCCAGTAGTTACGCGGTAGGGCGGGAACGGGACGAGCAGTACTTC. It translates to CASSYAVGRERDEQYF.

The chain couples TRBV11-2 to TRBJ2-3; the match to TRBD1 covers 8 bases. V gave up 0 bases and J gave up 4 bases; unmatched junction bases: 6. The CDR3 runs to 16 residues. Germline-derived CDR1 and CDR2 are SGHAT and FQNNGV. For the CDR3, the DNA is TGTGCCAGCAGCTTAGAGGGTTCAGGGGGCGCAGATACGCAGTATTTT. This codes for CASSLEGSGGADTQYF. Full variable domain (missing parts from reference TRBV11-2 and TRBJ2-3): EAGVAQSPRYKIIEKRQSVAFWCNPISGHATLYWYQQILGQGPKLLIQFQNNGVVDDSQLPKDRFSAERLKGVDSTLKIQPAKLEDSAVYLCASSLEGSGGADTQYFGPGTRLTVL.